Following are 16 T cell receptor beta chains from one sample sequenced in a study of shared clonotypes between healthy human individuals. TCRdb's copy holds only in-frame clones and misses some; the assay was immunoSEQ multiplex PCR. Among a few hundred thousand clones listed, about nine tenths were seen once. Sequenced input: memory CD8+ T cells sorted from blood. Subset: CD45RO+ cells pooled with CCR7-negative TemRA cells. These receptors originate from a man aged 18 to 30 in good health.

The V and J genes are TRBV9 and TRBJ2-7; D might be TRBD1 (6 bases). Trimming took 3 bases from V and 5 from J, leaving 15 bases between them. The CDR3 is 14 amino acids. From germline, CDR1 is SGDLS and CDR2 YYNGEE. CDR3 sequence: CASSAGTNTHEQYF. The CDR3, as DNA: TGTGCCAGCAGCGCCGGGACAAATACCCACGAGCAGTACTTC. Using reference TRBV9 and TRBJ2-7 for the parts outside the CDR3, the full variable domain is DSGVTQTPKHLITATGQRVTLRCSPRSGDLSVYWYQQSLDQGLQFLIQYYNGEERAKGNILERFSAQQFPDLHSELNLSSLELGDSALYFCASSAGTNTHEQYFGPGTRLTVT.

The chain joins TRBV5-6 to TRBJ2-3; D remains ambiguous. CDR1 and CDR2 (germline): SGHDT, YYEEEE. The V and J ends lost 4 bases and 2 bases respectively, with 11 bases between them. The CDR3 contains 14 residues. The CDR3 spells CASSTPYITDTQYF. CDR3 sequence (DNA): TGTGCCAGCAGCACCCCGTACATCACAGATACGCAGTATTTT.

V is TRBV6-1 and J is TRBJ2-4; TRBD2 agrees at 7 bases. Germline V lookup: CDR1 MNHNS, CDR2 SASEGT. The CDR3 totals 20 residues. The V gene end was trimmed by 4 bases and the J gene end by 0 bases; junction bases not matched to a gene: 18. The CDR3 DNA follows: TGTGCCAGCAGTGCCCCGGGACTACTCAGGACCGCTCTAGCCAAAAACATTCAGTACTTC. This codes for CASSAPGLLRTALAKNIQYF.

The chain recombines TRBV4-3 with TRBJ2-1; D call uncertain. This CDR3 contains 16 residues. Germline V gene sequence: CDR1 LGHNA, CDR2 YSLEER. V gave up 1 base and J gave up 8 bases, with 18 bases separating them. For the CDR3, the DNA is TGCGCCAGCAGCCAAGGTATAGCCTCCCTGGGCGATGAGCAGTTCTTC. This sequence encodes CASSQGIASLGDEQFF.

The chain links TRBV27 to TRBJ2-3; 8 positions agree with TRBD2. CDR1 and CDR2 (germline): MNHEY, SMNVEV (reference sequence). This CDR3 spans 14 amino acids. V shed 5 bases, J shed 3 bases, and the junction held 4 bases outside the gene matches. CDR3 DNA sequence: TGTGCCAGCAGTCCCAAGCGGGGGACAGATACGCAGTATTTT. Translated, it gives CASSPKRGTDTQYF.

The chain combines TRBV4-3 with TRBJ1-6; D unclear. The CDR3 contains 14 residues. Trimming removed 4 bases from V and 5 bases from J, with 9 bases in between. Germline CDR1 LGHNA, CDR2 YSLEER. The CDR3 DNA sequence: TGCGCCAGCAGCCCGCTTGGAGATAATTCACCCCTCCACTTT. Translated: CASSPLGDNSPLHF.

The rearrangement links TRBV27 to TRBJ1-6; a weak D match, TRBD1 (5 bases). Per the germline V gene, CDR1 is MNHEY and CDR2 is SMNVEV (reference sequence). The CDR3 is 17 residues long. With 5 bases removed from V and 0 bases from J, the gap between germline ends came to 14 bases. The CDR3 region has the DNA TGTGCCAGCAGTCCGGGGACGGGGAGCTCCTATAATTCACCCCTCCACTTT. This sequence encodes CASSPGTGSSYNSPLHF.

This rearrangement joins TRBV28 to TRBJ1-2, with D possibly matching TRBD1 (5 bases). Looked up from germline, CDR1 is MDHEN and CDR2 is SYDVKM. The V gene lost 3 bases and the J gene lost 0 bases, with 11 bases spanning the gap. The CDR3 totals 15 residues. CDR3 sequence (DNA): TGTGCCAGCAGTTTCCCGGGGGGAACTAACTATGGCTACACCTTC. Protein sequence: CASSFPGGTNYGYTF.

This clone was seen just once. This rearrangement joins TRBV6-6 to TRBJ2-3; tentative D call: TRBD2 (5 bases). The V end was cut by 6 bases, the J end by 6 bases, with 10 bases between. Germline-derived CDR1 and CDR2 are MNHNY and SVGAGI (reference sequence). The CDR3 loop spans 12 amino acids. This chain's CDR3 is CASRDFGDTQYF. Here the CDR3 DNA reads TGTGCCAGCAGGGACTTCGGGGATACGCAGTATTTT.

The count of this clone is one. The chain couples TRBV4-3 to TRBJ1-1, with a weak D call TRBD1 (5 bases). The CDR3 has 17 residues. Germline V CDR1 and CDR2: LGHNA, YSLEER. Trimming took off 0 bases at V and 0 bases at J, with 14 bases between the two ends. CDR3 residues: CASSQDHRGFMNTEAFF. CDR3 nucleotide sequence: TGCGCCAGCAGCCAAGATCACCGGGGCTTTATGAACACTGAAGCTTTCTTT.

This chain uses TRBV2 with TRBJ2-7; D is ambiguous. Deletions cut 3 bases from V and 3 bases from J, with 15 bases between. The CDR3 has 15 residues. Germline CDR1 and CDR2: SNHLY and FYNNEI. The CDR3 DNA follows: TGTGCCAGCAGTGATACTCCCCCTGAGGTCTACGAGCAGTACTTC. Translating it yields CASSDTPPEVYEQYF.

The gene calls are TRBV9 and TRBJ1-1; tentative D call: TRBD1 (6 bases). Germline V gene lookup returns CDR1 SGDLS and CDR2 YYNGEE. The CDR3 spans 12 residues. Trimming removed 4 bases from V and 6 bases from J, with 10 bases in between. The CDR3 sequence is CASSSGDPEAFF. In DNA form, the CDR3 reads TGTGCCAGCAGCTCAGGGGATCCTGAAGCTTTCTTT.

The rearrangement uses TRBV10-3 and TRBJ2-7, with a possible D match to TRBD1 (5 bases). V lost 4 bases to trimming and J lost 2 bases, with 12 bases between them. CDR3 length: 14 amino acids. CDR1 and CDR2 (germline): ENHRY, SYGVKD. In DNA, the CDR3 is TGTGCCATCAGTGGTTCAGGGTACCCCTACGAGCAGTACTTC. The encoded protein is CAISGSGYPYEQYF.

This clone was counted at least ten times. The chain is built from TRBV7-3 and TRBJ2-7, with 10 bases fitting TRBD1. Looked up from germline, CDR1 is SGHTA and CDR2 is FQGTGA. J was trimmed by 3 bases and V by 8 bases; bases with no gene match: 10. This CDR3 has 15 residues. The CDR3: CASSAGTGEGYEQYF. DNA of the CDR3: TGTGCCAGCTCGGCCGGGACAGGGGAGGGCTACGAGCAGTACTTC.

The chain links TRBV27 to TRBJ2-2; perhaps TRBD2 as D (6 bases). This CDR3 has 16 residues. Germline assignment: CDR1 MNHEY and CDR2 SMNVEV (reference sequence). V lost 3 bases to trimming and J lost 1 base, with 12 bases between them. CDR3 sequence reads: CASSFAGGRNTGELFF. CDR3 nucleotides: TGTGCCAGCAGTTTTGCCGGGGGAAGGAACACCGGGGAGCTGTTTTTT.

The chain combines TRBV5-1 with TRBJ1-2; D perhaps matches TRBD1 (5 bases). Germline CDR1 is SGHRS and CDR2 is YFSETQ. Trimming removed 0 bases from V and 4 bases from J, with 16 bases in between. The CDR3 spans 16 residues. The CDR3 DNA follows: TGCGCCAGCAGCTTGGGTCGTTTCATGGGGGTCTATGGCTACACCTTC. Translated: CASSLGRFMGVYGYTF.